This TCR beta chain was obtained from a study of T-cell reconstitution after alpha-beta-depleted transplantation in children. CDR1 is SGHNT, CDR2 YYREEE, per germline (reference sequence). V trimming: 4 bases; J trimming: 5 bases; junction bases outside the gene matches: 9. The CDR3 length is 16 residues. During its preparation, the TCRbeta library received unique molecular identifiers. MiXCR, run by TCRdb on the PCR reads, gives a single entry per CDR3 protein. The sample lists roughly 200,000 distinct CDR3 sequences; about 14% were seen once. J is TRBJ1-6 and V is TRBV5-4; 7 nucleotides match TRBD1. The sequence derives from a human donor who donated a stem cell graft to a child with acute lymphoblastic leukemia. The sequenced sample was PBMCs from the stem cell graft donor, obtained from the stem cell graft. Written as DNA, the CDR3 is TGTGCCAGCAGCGGCCGCCCGACAGGGAATAATTCACCCCTCCACTTT. Translation gives CASSGRPTGNNSPLHF.